The present T cell receptor (beta chain) was sequenced within a study of T-cell memory formation after mild COVID-19. For the study at large: The study found TCR clusters largely donor specific. Study-wide results and limits: CD4+ bias marked clones expanding day 15 to 37, unlike balanced contracting clones. Pre-infection memory carried some responding clones, suggesting that cross-reactive memory joined.

From germline, CDR1 is SEHNR and CDR2 FQNEAQ (reference sequence). Trimming took 5 bases from V and 2 from J; bases not matched to a gene: 12. This CDR3 spans 17 amino acids. TCRdb re-analysed the 5' RACE reads in MiXCR, keeping a single row per CDR3 protein. Of fewer than 50,000 distinct CDR3 sequences in the sample, approximately 12% were seen once. This clonotype was picked up a small number of times. The target antigen is unknown. The chain employs TRBV7-9 and TRBJ2-5, with TRBD2 identical over 9 bases. Sequencing used PBMCs or a T cell subset sorted from them (not recorded which). This TCR came from a man younger than 35 who had mild COVID-19 (a few samples of this study predate the infection). Cell type and time point are not known. CDR3 sequence reads: CASSPGALAGRQETQYF. CDR3 bases: TGTGCCAGCAGCCCTGGGGCGCTAGCGGGGCGGCAAGAGACCCAGTACTTC.